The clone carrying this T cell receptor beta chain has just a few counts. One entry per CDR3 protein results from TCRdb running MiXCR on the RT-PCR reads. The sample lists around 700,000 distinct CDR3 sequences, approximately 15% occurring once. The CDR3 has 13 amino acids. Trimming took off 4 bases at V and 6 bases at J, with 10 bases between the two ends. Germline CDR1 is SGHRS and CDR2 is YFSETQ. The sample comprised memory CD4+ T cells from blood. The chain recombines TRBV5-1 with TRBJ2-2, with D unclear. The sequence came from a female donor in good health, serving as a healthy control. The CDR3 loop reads CASSIGQSGELFF. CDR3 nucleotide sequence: TGCGCCAGCAGCATCGGCCAGTCCGGGGAGCTGTTTTTT.